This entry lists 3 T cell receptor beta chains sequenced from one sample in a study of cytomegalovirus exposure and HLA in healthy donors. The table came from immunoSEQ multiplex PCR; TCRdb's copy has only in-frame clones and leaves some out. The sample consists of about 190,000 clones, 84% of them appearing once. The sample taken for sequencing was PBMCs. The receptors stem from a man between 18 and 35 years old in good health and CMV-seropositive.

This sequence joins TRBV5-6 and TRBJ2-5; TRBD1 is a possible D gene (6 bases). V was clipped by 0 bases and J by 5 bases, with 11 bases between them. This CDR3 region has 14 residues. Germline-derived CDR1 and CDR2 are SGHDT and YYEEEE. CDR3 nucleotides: TGTGCCAGCAGCTTGGATACAGGGATCGAGACCCAGTACTTC. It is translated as CASSLDTGIETQYF.

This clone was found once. Written as DNA, the CDR3 is TGTGCCAGCAGCGTAGGGATTGGACAGGGGAACACTGAAGCTTTCTTT. It yields the protein CASSVGIGQGNTEAFF. This chain uses TRBV9 with TRBJ1-1, with 8 positions matching TRBD1. Trimming cost V 0 bases and J 1 base; bases outside gene matches: 5. This CDR3 region has 16 residues. The germline gives CDR1 SGDLS, CDR2 YYNGEE. The complete variable domain, with remaining parts taken from reference TRBV9 and TRBJ1-1, reads DSGVTQTPKHLITATGQRVTLRCSPRSGDLSVYWYQQSLDQGLQFLIQYYNGEERAKGNILERFSAQQFPDLHSELNLSSLELGDSALYFCASSVGIGQGNTEAFFGQGTRLTVV.

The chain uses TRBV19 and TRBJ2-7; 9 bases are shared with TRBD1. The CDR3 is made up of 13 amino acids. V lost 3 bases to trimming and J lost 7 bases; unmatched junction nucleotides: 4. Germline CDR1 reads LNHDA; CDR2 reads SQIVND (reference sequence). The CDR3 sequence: CASSMDRGGEQYF. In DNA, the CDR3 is TGTGCCAGTAGTATGGACAGGGGAGGTGAGCAGTACTTC.